The entry below describes one T cell receptor (beta chain). The antigen remains undetermined. This record belongs to a study of cytomegalovirus exposure and HLA in healthy donors. Germline V gene data show CDR1 as SGHNT and CDR2 as YYREEE (reference sequence). V was trimmed by 3 bases and J by 1 base, leaving 10 bases between them. The length of the CDR3 is 14 residues. In the PCR, 60 Vbeta and 13 Jbeta primers were used. TCRdb's copy holds only in-frame clones and misses some; the assay was immunoSEQ multiplex PCR. The sample includes some 140,000 clones, about 77% of them seen just once. Study findings and constraints: Earlier findings revealed that most TCR beta V segments proved productive either about 90% or about 30% of the time. Later on, a genetic analysis was performed. It linked a missense variant in DCLRE1C with V- and J-gene trimming of TCR beta.

This chain links TRBV5-4 with TRBJ1-2; unclear D gene. Sequenced material: PBMCs. The clonotype originates from a woman in her thirties or forties in good health and CMV-seronegative. CDR3 sequence reads: CASSYQRVNYGYTF. The CDR3 DNA is TGTGCCAGCAGCTACCAGAGGGTTAACTATGGCTACACCTTC.